The 28 T cell receptor beta chains given below trace back to one sample, sequenced in a study of CXCR3-negative and CXCR3-positive naive CD8 T cells. Study-wide findings and caveats: Greater hydrophobicity was found in TRB CDR3s of CXCR3-positive naive cells than of CXCR3-negative naive cells.

The antigens these receptors bind are not known. 5' RACE that incorporated UMI labels was used to prepare the TRB cDNA libraries. TCRdb reprocessed the 5' RACE reads, keeping one entry per CDR3 protein, no DNA. The sample has around 63,000 distinct CDR3 sequences. The material sequenced was naive CXCR3+ CD8+ T cells from blood. Subset denoted: CD45RO-CCR7+CD27+CD95- naive CD8+ T cells expressing CXCR3 (TNR3+). The receptors originated from a human donor in good health. Some clones in this sample may be carry-over from other donors' samples.

This sequence joins TRBV7-9 and TRBJ2-7. The germline gives CDR1 SEHNR, CDR2 FQNEAQ (reference sequence). CDR3 size: 15 residues. The CDR3: CASSLPSKSSYEQYF.

V and J are TRBV6-6 and TRBJ2-7; TCRdb indicates TRBD1, and absent DNA this call remains unverified. The CDR3 runs to 15 residues. CDR1 is MNHNY and CDR2 is SVGAGI in the germline V gene (reference sequence). The CDR3 spells CASSYSGQFSYEQYF.

This chain connects TRBV7-7 to TRBJ2-3. CDR3 length: 14 residues. CDR1 SSHAT and CDR2 FNYEAQ come from the germline V gene (reference sequence). CDR3 residues: CASSSDGGTDTQYF.

The rearrangement joins TRBV28 to TRBJ2-7; TCRdb selects TRBD1, and the lack of DNA leaves this call unchecked. From germline, CDR1 is MDHEN and CDR2 SYDVKM. The CDR3 runs to 15 residues. This CDR3 reads CASSLLAGRAFEQYF. The whole variable domain, filled in from reference TRBV28 and TRBJ2-7, reads DVKVTQSSRYLVKRTGEKVFLECVQDMDHENMFWYRQDPGLGLRLIYFSYDVKMKEKGDIPEGYSVSREKKERFSLILESASTNQTSMYLCASSLLAGRAFEQYFGPGTRLTVT.

This rearrangement joins TRBV28 to TRBJ2-7. The CDR3 spans 15 residues. Germline loops: CDR1 MDHEN, CDR2 SYDVKM. The CDR3 spells CASSATAGSSYEQYF. Supplemented by reference TRBV28 and TRBJ2-7, the full variable domain reads DVKVTQSSRYLVKRTGEKVFLECVQDMDHENMFWYRQDPGLGLRLIYFSYDVKMKEKGDIPEGYSVSREKKERFSLILESASTNQTSMYLCASSATAGSSYEQYFGPGTRLTVT.

V and J are TRBV7-2 and TRBJ2-1. The germline V gene has CDR1 SGHTA and CDR2 FQGNSA. This CDR3 contains 12 residues. The CDR3: CASSLNGNEQFF.

This chain uses TRBV19 with TRBJ1-5; TCRdb lists TRBD1, though no DNA is available to test this call. CDR1 and CDR2 from the germline V gene are LNHDA and SQIVND (reference sequence). The CDR3 has 11 amino acids. The CDR3 protein is CASNRGGPQHF.

The chain joins TRBV12-5 to TRBJ2-1; TCRdb outputs TRBD1, but without DNA this stays unchecked. This CDR3 comprises 15 residues. Germline V gene data show CDR1 as LGHNT and CDR2 as FRNRAP. The chain's CDR3 is CASGLGGVAYNEQFF. The full variable domain, with the rest looked up from reference TRBV12-5 and TRBJ2-1, is DARVTQTPRHKVTEMGQEVTMRCQPILGHNTVFWYRQTMMQGLELLAYFRNRAPLDDSGMPKDRFSAEMPDATLATLKIQPSEPRDSAVYFCASGLGGVAYNEQFFGPGTRLTVL.

The chain joins TRBV7-9 to TRBJ2-1. Per germline, CDR1 SEHNR and CDR2 FQNEAQ (reference sequence). The CDR3 covers 11 residues. The CDR3 is CASSLYTEQFF.

The chain employs TRBV29-1 and TRBJ2-1. From germline, CDR1 is SQVTM and CDR2 ANQGSEA. The CDR3 has 12 amino acids. CDR3 sequence reads: CSVEDWQPEQFF.

The chain combines TRBV14 with TRBJ1-1. There are 13 residues in the CDR3. Germline V gene data show CDR1 as SGHDN and CDR2 as FVKESK. The CDR3 loop reads CASSQEENTEAFF.

The chain has TRBV6-5 and TRBJ1-4; TCRdb selects TRBD1, and the lack of DNA leaves this call unchecked. The CDR3 sequence is 15 residues long. The germline V gene has CDR1 MNHEY and CDR2 SVGAGI. The CDR3: CASSYSAGGGEKLFF.

V gene TRBV7-9 combines with J gene TRBJ2-1; the D gene TCRdb calls, TRBD2, cannot be checked with no DNA. From germline, CDR1 is SEHNR and CDR2 FQNEAQ (reference sequence). CDR3 length: 16 residues. CDR3 region: CASSLAGGNRYNEQFF.

The chain combines TRBV28 with TRBJ2-1; the D call from TCRdb, TRBD1, cannot be confirmed without DNA. The CDR3 spans 15 residues. CDR1 is MDHEN and CDR2 is SYDVKM in the germline V gene. The CDR3 sequence: CASSLPRGGYNEQFF.

This chain connects TRBV3-1 to TRBJ1-1. The length of the CDR3 is 14 residues. Germline loops: CDR1 LGHDT, CDR2 YNNKEL (reference sequence). The CDR3 loop reads CASSHTDRNTEAFF. Filled out from reference TRBV3-1 and TRBJ1-1, the complete variable domain reads DTAVSQTPKYLVTQMGNDKSIKCEQNLGHDTMYWYKQDSKKFLKIMFSYNNKELIINETVPNRFSPKSPDKAHLNLHINSLELGDSAVYFCASSHTDRNTEAFFGQGTRLTVV.

The chain carries TRBV29-1 and TRBJ1-1; TCRdb calls TRBD1, which cannot be checked without DNA. This CDR3 is built from 13 residues. CDR1 and CDR2 from the germline V gene are SQVTM and ANQGSEA. CDR3 sequence reads: CSVGRAGEIEAFF.

The V gene is TRBV14, the J gene TRBJ2-3; TCRdb returns TRBD1, unconfirmable since there is no DNA. The CDR3 length is 15 residues. Germline CDR1 and CDR2: SGHDN and FVKESK. The CDR3 protein is CASSLIPGGSDTQYF.

V usage is TRBV29-1 and J usage is TRBJ2-1; absent DNA, TCRdb's TRBD2 call cannot be checked. Per the germline V gene, CDR1 is SQVTM and CDR2 is ANQGSEA. CDR3 size: 12 residues. The CDR3 here is CSVEPSTPGEFF.

The V call is TRBV5-1, the J call TRBJ2-7; the TRBD2 assignment by TCRdb is unverifiable without DNA. CDR1 SGHRS and CDR2 YFSETQ come from the germline V gene. The CDR3 is 15 residues long. The CDR3 sequence is CASSSVLAGAGEQYF.

V is TRBV12-3 or TRBV12-4 and J is TRBJ2-7; the TCRdb call, TRBD2, lacks DNA for checking. CDR3 length: 14 residues. CDR3 amino acids: CASGPGLASDEQYF.

The CDR3 protein is CASSLVNEKLFF. The V call is TRBV13, the J call TRBJ1-4. CDR3 length: 12 residues. Germline values: CDR1 PRHDT, CDR2 FYEKMQ (reference sequence).

This rearrangement joins TRBV9 to TRBJ1-2; TCRdb's D gene call, TRBD1, goes unchecked for lack of DNA. The CDR3 loop spans 12 amino acids. Per the germline V gene, CDR1 is SGDLS and CDR2 is YYNGEE. The CDR3 loop is CASSGRQPGYTF.

The V call is TRBV28, the J call TRBJ2-7; TCRdb names TRBD1, which stays unverified in the absence of DNA. The CDR3 runs to 12 residues. The V gene's germline CDR1 is MDHEN and CDR2 SYDVKM. CDR3 residues: CASSPGRYEQYF. The complete variable domain, with remaining parts taken from reference TRBV28 and TRBJ2-7, reads DVKVTQSSRYLVKRTGEKVFLECVQDMDHENMFWYRQDPGLGLRLIYFSYDVKMKEKGDIPEGYSVSREKKERFSLILESASTNQTSMYLCASSPGRYEQYFGPGTRLTVT.

The chain is built from TRBV18 and TRBJ2-7; TCRdb calls TRBD1, which cannot be checked without DNA. The germline gives CDR1 KGHSH, CDR2 LQKENI. This CDR3 contains 16 residues. The CDR3 is CASSPNPGQAKNEQYF.

The chain carries TRBV20-1 and TRBJ2-2; no DNA is available, so the TRBD1 call from TCRdb remains unchecked. CDR3 size: 13 residues. From germline, CDR1 is DFQATT and CDR2 SNEGSKA (reference sequence). CDR3 in amino acids: CSARVSGSGELFF.

This CDR3 is CASTPLSGGVAETQYF. J is TRBJ2-5 and V is TRBV7-2; TCRdb's D gene call, TRBD1, goes unchecked for lack of DNA. The CDR3 runs 16 residues. Germline V gene lookup returns CDR1 SGHTA and CDR2 FQGNSA. The complete variable domain, with remaining parts taken from reference TRBV7-2 and TRBJ2-5, reads GAGVSQSPSNKVTEKGKDVELRCDPISGHTALYWYRQSLGQGLEFLIYFQGNSAPDKSGLPSDRFSAERTGGSVSTLTIQRTQQEDSAVYLCASTPLSGGVAETQYFGPGTRLLVL.

This CDR3 is CASSLLSATRPVDTQYF. The rearrangement joins TRBV7-9 to TRBJ2-3; TCRdb outputs TRBD1, but without DNA this stays unchecked. CDR1 is SEHNR and CDR2 is FQNEAQ in the germline V gene (reference sequence). The CDR3 has 17 residues. Variable domain in full (rest from reference TRBV7-9 and TRBJ2-3): DTGVSQNPRHKITKRGQNVTFRCDPISEHNRLYWYRQTLGQGPEFLTYFQNEAQLEKSRLLSDRFSAERPKGSFSTLEIQRTEQGDSAMYLCASSLLSATRPVDTQYFGPGTRLTVL.

The chain has TRBV19 and TRBJ1-2; no DNA is available, so the TRBD1 call from TCRdb remains unchecked. Germline loops: CDR1 LNHDA, CDR2 SQIVND (reference sequence). The CDR3 runs to 13 residues. The CDR3: CASTDRGAYGYTF.